This is a list of T cell receptor beta chains from one sample in a study of EBV T-cell therapy then PD-1 blockade in nasopharyngeal carcinoma. The antigens of these receptors remain unknown. TCRdb's table, derived via immunoSEQ multiplex PCR, lists solely in-frame clones and lacks some. The table lists some 19,000 clones, roughly 84% of them singletons, with 30% to 40% in the top ten. The source material was CD8+ T cells from blood, sampled at day 33 from a patient whose treatment included autologous EBV-specific T cells and nivolumab. All receptors derive from a man in his forties with nasopharyngeal carcinoma. Both conserved end residues are part of each CDR3. Fields, in order: V gene, J gene, clone size, D gene, CDR3 protein, CDR3 DNA. The D gene is left open where the match is weak. Clone size, where shown, is once, few, many, or a class for clones that have expanded.

>TRBV3-1/TRBV3-2|TRBJ1-1|few|NA
CASREEMNTEAFF
TGTGCCAGCAGAGAGGAGATGAACACTGAAGCTTTCTTT
>TRBV29-1|TRBJ2-7|once|NA
CSATKVGGPYEQYF
TGCAGCGCCACGAAGGTAGGGGGGCCCTACGAGCAGTACTTC
>TRBV5-6|TRBJ2-1|NA|NA
CASNTATGYNEQFF
TGTGCCAGCAACACCGCGACAGGCTACAATGAGCAGTTCTTC
>TRBV29-1|TRBJ2-3|once|NA
CSVGGSGSTDTQYF
TGCAGCGTTGGTGGGTCGGGAAGCACAGATACGCAGTATTTT
>TRBV4-1|TRBJ1-5|NA|NA
CASSQEGWQPQHF
TGCGCCAGCAGCCAAGAGGGGTGGCAGCCCCAGCATTTT
>TRBV5-6|TRBJ1-1|NA|NA
CASSSWNIEAFF
TGTGCCAGCAGCTCTTGGAATATCGAAGCTTTCTTT
>TRBV6-5|TRBJ2-5|NA|NA
CASSRGRRRETQYF
TGTGCCAGCAGTCGGGGGCGAAGACGTGAGACCCAGTACTTC
>TRBV6-4|TRBJ2-2|NA|NA
CASSEGGAGELFF
TGTGCCAGCAGTGAAGGGGGAGCCGGGGAGCTGTTTTTT
>TRBV6-5|TRBJ2-1|NA|NA
CASTEGSVNNEQFF
TGTGCCAGCACAGAAGGTAGCGTTAACAATGAGCAGTTCTTC
>TRBV9|TRBJ1-4|NA|NA
CASSVGDGVNEKLFF
TGTGCCAGCAGCGTAGGGGACGGAGTTAATGAAAAACTGTTTTTT
>TRBV2|TRBJ1-5|NA|NA
CASRENQPQHF
TGTGCCAGCAGGGAGAATCAGCCCCAGCATTTT
>TRBV27|TRBJ1-1|NA|NA
CASRLLGTLEAFF
TGTGCCAGCAGACTTCTAGGGACACTCGAAGCTTTCTTT
>TRBV10-3|TRBJ1-1|NA|NA
CAIGTGRRNTEAFF
TGTGCCATCGGAACAGGGAGAAGGAACACTGAAGCTTTCTTT
>TRBV3-1/TRBV3-2|TRBJ2-5|NA|NA
CASSQTDPRDQYF
TGTGCCAGCAGCCAAACTGACCCTCGGGACCAGTACTTC
>TRBV12-5|TRBJ2-7|NA|NA
CASGLVWDSSSYEQYF
TGTGCTAGTGGTTTGGTATGGGACTCTAGCTCCTACGAGCAGTACTTC
>TRBV7-2|TRBJ2-3|NA|NA
CASGGGFDTQYF
TGTGCCAGCGGGGGCGGGTTCGATACGCAGTATTTT
>TRBV27|TRBJ1-4|NA|NA
CASSLSQRVSGKNEKLFF
TGTGCCAGCAGTTTATCCCAACGGGTTTCGGGGAAAAATGAAAAACTGTTTTTT
>TRBV2|TRBJ2-2|few|TRBD1
CASNTLGTANTGELFF
TGTGCCAGCAATACCTTGGGGACAGCGAACACCGGGGAGCTGTTTTTT
>TRBV4-3|TRBJ2-1|NA|TRBD2
CASSHPGGGNEQFF
TGCGCCAGCAGCCACCCAGGCGGGGGGAATGAGCAGTTCTTC
>TRBV2|TRBJ2-3|NA|NA
CASRNTRSGSDTQYF
TGTGCCAGCCGAAATACCCGATCGGGGTCCGATACGCAGTATTTT
>TRBV27|TRBJ2-7|NA|TRBD1
CASSLSVPQGAQYF
TGTGCCAGCAGTTTATCGGTTCCACAGGGGGCGCAGTACTTC
>TRBV9|TRBJ1-6|NA|TRBD1
CASSGGQGRDSPLHF
TGTGCCAGCAGCGGGGGACAGGGGCGGGATTCACCCCTCCACTTT
>TRBV9|TRBJ2-5|NA|TRBD2
CASSKPSGSNQETQYF
TGTGCCAGCAGCAAGCCTAGCGGGAGCAACCAAGAGACCCAGTACTTC
>TRBV4-3|TRBJ2-6|few|NA
CASSQEVWGSGANVLTF
TGCGCCAGCAGCCAAGAAGTGTGGGGTTCTGGGGCCAACGTCCTGACTTTC
>TRBV19|TRBJ2-7|NA|NA
CASSIGYEQYF
TGTGCCAGTAGTATTGGTTACGAGCAGTACTTC
>TRBV4-1|TRBJ2-3|NA|NA
CASSPRGGDTQYF
TGCGCCAGCAGCCCCCGCGGCGGAGATACGCAGTATTTT
>TRBV7-9|TRBJ2-7|NA|NA
CASSPGGPRSSYEQYF
TGTGCCAGCAGCCCCGGTGGGCCCAGGAGCTCCTACGAGCAGTACTTC
>TRBV28|TRBJ1-1|once|TRBD1
CASRYIPGQLNTEAFF
TGTGCCAGCAGATACATCCCGGGACAGCTGAACACTGAAGCTTTCTTT
>TRBV6-2/TRBV6-3|TRBJ2-4|NA|NA
CASSSDLAKNIQYF
TGTGCCAGCAGTTCCGATCTAGCCAAAAACATTCAGTACTTC